One T cell receptor (beta chain) is described in this entry. Related graft donors supplied nonmyeloablative bone marrow transplants, and mixed chimerism was transient. These data are taken from a study of Tregs in tolerant kidney transplant recipients. Only in-frame clones appear in the TCRdb table, and some are missing; sequencing was by immunoSEQ multiplex PCR. This sample has about 50,000 clones, with over 85% found just once. Unmatched junction bases numbered 6, after V lost 4 bases and J lost 2 bases. Germline CDR1 reads SGDLS; CDR2 reads YYNGEE. This CDR3 contains 16 residues. V is TRBV9 and J is TRBJ2-1; 10 nucleotides align to TRBD2. This clonotype was sampled from a human patient who received a combined kidney and bone marrow transplant. Some T cells may trace back to the graft donor. The specimen was CD8+ T cells from blood (PBMCs), collected 12 months after the transplant. The CDR3 is CASSPPSGRAYNEQFF. The CDR3 DNA follows: TGTGCCAGCAGCCCGCCCAGCGGGAGGGCCTACAATGAGCAGTTCTTC.